The next 28 T cell receptor beta chains were all read from a single sample in a study of blood T cell repertoires in COVID-19 (TCRdb year 2020). The library was generated by the immunoSEQ multiplex PCR assay. This immuneACCESS table, as held by TCRdb, lists in-frame sequences with V and J called but not all clones. Of the missing ones, under half trace to an unresolved V gene in checked studies; the others have no known cause. The sample table shows roughly 100,000 clones, and about 85% are seen once. Jointly, the top ten make up roughly 4.2% of the sample. The sequenced sample consisted of peripheral blood. These receptors originate from a man aged 50-60 years with acute or convalescent COVID-19.

The J gene is TRBJ2-7, the V gene TRBV10-1; 8 bases line up with TRBD1. Germline V lookup: CDR1 WNHNN, CDR2 SYGVQD (reference sequence). This CDR3 region has 15 residues. Trimming took 3 bases from V and 5 from J; bases not matched to a gene: 9. The CDR3 is CASSEVGRGLDEQYF. Here the CDR3 DNA reads TGCGCCAGCAGTGAAGTAGGCAGGGGGCTCGACGAGCAGTACTTC.

The chain has TRBV30 and TRBJ1-5; a weak D match, TRBD1 (5 bases). This CDR3 has 18 residues. Germline CDR1 is GTSNPN and CDR2 is SVGIG (reference sequence). V gave up 1 base and J gave up 1 base, with 20 bases separating them. This CDR3 reads CAWSAAGLGLFSNQPQHF. Here the CDR3 DNA reads TGTGCCTGGAGTGCGGCGGGACTAGGCCTTTTCAGCAATCAGCCCCAGCATTTT. Supplemented by reference TRBV30 and TRBJ1-5, the full variable domain reads SQTIHQWPATLVQPVGSPLSLECTVEGTSNPNLYWYRQAAGRGLQLLFYSVGIGQISSEVPQNLSASRPQDRQFILSSKKLLLSDSGFYLCAWSAAGLGLFSNQPQHFGDGTRLSIL.

This chain connects TRBV11-2 to TRBJ1-1; no clear D gene. The CDR3 totals 13 residues. CDR1 SGHAT and CDR2 FQNNGV come from the germline V gene. V gave up 3 bases and J gave up 5 bases, with 10 bases separating them. CDR3: CASSLSEETEAFF. In DNA, the CDR3 is TGTGCCAGCAGCTTGTCGGAGGAAACTGAAGCTTTCTTT. The full variable domain, its missing parts supplied by reference TRBV11-2 and TRBJ1-1, is EAGVAQSPRYKIIEKRQSVAFWCNPISGHATLYWYQQILGQGPKLLIQFQNNGVVDDSQLPKDRFSAERLKGVDSTLKIQPAKLEDSAVYLCASSLSEETEAFFGQGTRLTVV.

This clone has only a few counts. V usage is TRBV28 and J usage is TRBJ1-1; D call uncertain. The V end was cut by 10 bases, the J end by 4 bases, with 16 bases between. CDR1 and CDR2 from the germline V gene are MDHEN and SYDVKM. The CDR3 totals 13 residues. For the CDR3, the DNA is TGTGCCATCAAAACGGGTGGAGGCACTGAAGCTTTCTTT. This sequence encodes CAIKTGGGTEAFF.

The table lists this clone with a few counts. The chain uses TRBV5-4 and TRBJ2-7; tentatively, D is TRBD1 (6 bases). The length of the CDR3 is 16 residues. V gave up 0 bases and J gave up 0 bases, with 13 bases separating them. CDR1 is SGHNT and CDR2 is YYREEE in the germline V gene (reference sequence). CDR3 DNA sequence: TGTGCCAGCAGCTTGGCCTGGGGGCCCAGCTCCTACGAGCAGTACTTC. Amino acid sequence: CASSLAWGPSSYEQYF.

The J gene is TRBJ1-4, the V gene TRBV10-3, with D possibly TRBD1 on 5 matching bases. The V gene's germline CDR1 is ENHRY and CDR2 SYGVKD. The CDR3 loop spans 15 amino acids. V lost 3 bases and J 5 bases, leaving 13 bases between the germline ends. The CDR3 coding sequence is TGTGCCATCAGTGATCCCCAGGGATTCAATGAAAAACTGTTTTTT. Encoded protein: CAISDPQGFNEKLFF.

This chain uses TRBV5-1 with TRBJ1-1; a weak D match, TRBD1 (5 bases). The CDR3 is 16 residues long. Germline CDR1 SGHRS, CDR2 YFSETQ. The ends were cut back, 0 bases at V and 8 bases at J, with 20 bases in the middle. The DNA of the CDR3 is TGCGCCAGCAGCTTGGCCGTTAGACAGAGCCGAACCGAAGCTTTCTTT. Amino acid sequence: CASSLAVRQSRTEAFF.

V usage is TRBV5-1 and J usage is TRBJ2-7; TRBD1 aligns across 8 bases. Losses at the gene ends were 3 bases for V and 4 bases for J; bases not matched to a gene: 3. CDR1 and CDR2 (germline): SGHRS, YFSETQ. The CDR3 covers 13 residues. The CDR3 DNA reads TGCGCCAGCAGCTCCGGGACAGGATACGAGCAGTACTTC. Translation: CASSSGTGYEQYF.

V is TRBV10-2 and J is TRBJ1-5; D unclear. Germline lookup yields CDR1 WSHSY and CDR2 SAAADI. The CDR3 length is 15 residues. Trimming cost V 8 bases and J 0 bases, with 14 bases left between them. The CDR3 DNA sequence: TGCGCCAGCTCGCTGGTCCCGAGTAGCAATCAGCCCCAGCATTTT. It specifies CASSLVPSSNQPQHF.

The chain employs TRBV5-1 and TRBJ2-1; a possible D gene is TRBD1 (6 bases). The germline gives CDR1 SGHRS, CDR2 YFSETQ. Trimming left V 0 bases short and J 6 bases short, with 16 bases between. The CDR3 contains 16 residues. The CDR3 sequence is CASSLEGAGVINEQFF. CDR3 in DNA: TGCGCCAGCAGCTTGGAGGGAGCAGGGGTAATCAATGAGCAGTTCTTC. Combining the CDR3 with reference TRBV5-1 and TRBJ2-1 gives the whole variable domain KAGVTQTPRYLIKTRGQQVTLSCSPISGHRSVSWYQQTPGQGLQFLFEYFSETQRNKGNFPGRFSGRQFSNSRSEMNVSTLELGDSALYLCASSLEGAGVINEQFFGPGTRLTVL.

The CDR3 sequence: CASSSDRGRQPQHF. CDR3 sequence (DNA): TGTGCCAGCAGCAGCGATAGGGGTAGGCAGCCCCAGCATTTT. This chain links TRBV27 with TRBJ1-5; D possibly corresponds to TRBD1 (5 bases). The CDR3 is 14 amino acids. The V gene lost 6 bases and the J gene lost 7 bases, with 16 bases spanning the gap. Germline loops: CDR1 MNHEY, CDR2 SMNVEV (reference sequence).

The chain joins TRBV3-1 (or the pseudogene TRBV3-2) to TRBJ2-1, with D unresolved. Deletions cut 1 base from V and 0 bases from J, with 10 bases between. Per the germline V gene, CDR1 is LGHDT and CDR2 is YNNKEL (reference sequence). This CDR3 is 16 amino acids long. For the CDR3, the DNA is TGTGCCAGCAGCCAAGGCGGAGCGAGCTCCTACAATGAGCAGTTCTTC. Residues: CASSQGGASSYNEQFF.

The genes are TRBV5-1 and TRBJ2-7; 13 bases match TRBD2. V trimming: 0 bases; J trimming: 1 base; junction bases outside the gene matches: 4. The germline V gene has CDR1 SGHRS and CDR2 YFSETQ. The CDR3 sequence is 17 residues long. The CDR3 DNA sequence: TGCGCCAGCAGCTTGGGACTAGCGGGAGGAATGTCCTACGAGCAGTACTTC. It translates to CASSLGLAGGMSYEQYF.

The chain uses TRBV14 and TRBJ2-7, with D possibly matching TRBD2 (7 bases). Germline V gene lookup returns CDR1 SGHDN and CDR2 FVKESK. With 1 base removed from V and 3 bases from J, the gap between germline ends came to 16 bases. This CDR3 comprises 16 residues. DNA of the CDR3: TGTGCCAGCAGCCAAGGCGGGGGCAAGTCTTTCTACGAGCAGTACTTC. This translates into CASSQGGGKSFYEQYF.

This chain uses TRBV19 with TRBJ2-7, with 10 bases that match TRBD1. Germline CDR1 reads LNHDA; CDR2 reads SQIVND (reference sequence). V gave up 2 bases and J gave up 3 bases; unmatched junction bases: 1. The CDR3 has 14 residues. The CDR3 DNA follows: TGTGCCAGTAGTATATGGACAGGGGGCTACGAGCAGTACTTC. This encodes CASSIWTGGYEQYF.

This clone was observed a handful of times. The chain employs TRBV10-1 and TRBJ2-3, with 7 bases aligning to TRBD2. CDR3 size: 14 residues. The germline V gene has CDR1 WNHNN and CDR2 SYGVQD (reference sequence). V lost 3 bases to trimming and J lost 2 bases; unmatched junction nucleotides: 2. This chain's CDR3 is CASSEAGPTDTQYF. DNA for the CDR3: TGCGCCAGCAGTGAAGCGGGACCCACAGATACGCAGTATTTT.

The rearrangement links TRBV7-9 to TRBJ1-2; 10 nucleotides line up with TRBD1. The CDR3 has 16 amino acids. Germline CDR1 SEHNR, CDR2 FQNEAQ (reference sequence). Trimming took 1 base from V and 5 from J; bases not matched to a gene: 7. CDR3 bases: TGTGCCAGCAGCTTAGGCGACAGGGGGCGCGTGTATGGCTACACCTTC. Its translation: CASSLGDRGRVYGYTF.

This clone occurred once. The chain combines TRBV2 with TRBJ2-5; possible D gene TRBD1, 6 bases. Germline CDR1 is SNHLY and CDR2 is FYNNEI. The CDR3 is 13 amino acids. V lost 9 bases, J lost 2 bases, and 13 bases lay in between. Here the CDR3 reads CARGQSGQETQYF. CDR3 coding DNA: TGTGCCAGAGGACAGTCGGGGCAAGAGACCCAGTACTTC.

The genes are TRBV5-1 and TRBJ1-6; perhaps TRBD1 as D (6 bases). This CDR3 spans 15 amino acids. CDR1 and CDR2 from the germline V gene are SGHRS and YFSETQ. V was cut by 3 bases and J by 7 bases, with 14 bases left in between. The chain's CDR3 is CASSWARGYNSPLHF. CDR3 nucleotide sequence: TGCGCCAGCAGCTGGGCCAGGGGATACAATTCACCCCTCCACTTT. Complete variable domain (other parts from reference TRBV5-1 and TRBJ1-6): KAGVTQTPRYLIKTRGQQVTLSCSPISGHRSVSWYQQTPGQGLQFLFEYFSETQRNKGNFPGRFSGRQFSNSRSEMNVSTLELGDSALYLCASSWARGYNSPLHFGNGTRLTVT.

The V call is TRBV5-1, the J call TRBJ1-6, with 7 bases that match TRBD1. The CDR3 is 15 amino acids. The germline V gene has CDR1 SGHRS and CDR2 YFSETQ. V shed 4 bases, J shed 5 bases, and the junction held 6 bases outside the gene matches. CDR3 sequence reads: CASSQEGAHNSPLHF. CDR3 sequence (DNA): TGCGCCAGCAGCCAGGAGGGGGCGCATAATTCACCCCTCCACTTT.

This chain connects TRBV6-5 to TRBJ2-3, with 8 bases identical to TRBD1. Germline V lookup: CDR1 MNHEY, CDR2 SVGAGI. This CDR3 contains 15 residues. The junction had 12 bases not matched to a gene; V was cut back by 6 bases and J by 7 bases. The CDR3 sequence is CASRTDRGHTNTQYF. In DNA form, the CDR3 reads TGTGCCAGCAGGACAGACAGGGGACACACCAATACGCAGTATTTT.

The CDR3 spells CASTIAAAERETQYF. The CDR3 DNA follows: TGCGCCAGCACCATTGCGGCGGCGGAAAGAGAGACCCAGTACTTC. V and J are TRBV5-1 and TRBJ2-5, with D unresolved. The germline CDR1 and CDR2 sequences are SGHRS and YFSETQ. This CDR3 spans 15 amino acids. Between the trimmed V and J ends, which lost 6 bases and 4 bases, there was a span of 19 bases. Supplemented by reference TRBV5-1 and TRBJ2-5, the full variable domain reads KAGVTQTPRYLIKTRGQQVTLSCSPISGHRSVSWYQQTPGQGLQFLFEYFSETQRNKGNFPGRFSGRQFSNSRSEMNVSTLELGDSALYLCASTIAAAERETQYFGPGTRLLVL.

V gene TRBV15 combines with J gene TRBJ1-2; tentative D call: TRBD1 (6 bases). The CDR3 extends over 15 amino acids. The ends were cut back, 1 base at V and 6 bases at J, with 15 bases in the middle. Germline V gene sequence: CDR1 LNHNV, CDR2 YYDKDF (reference sequence). CDR3 sequence: CATSRGDTGFDGYTF. The CDR3 bases are TGTGCCACCAGCAGAGGAGACACAGGGTTCGATGGCTACACCTTC.

This chain joins TRBV27 and TRBJ2-3; 12 nucleotides align to TRBD2. The CDR3 sequence is 16 residues long. Germline V gives CDR1 MNHEY, CDR2 SMNVEV (reference sequence). Losses at the gene ends were 2 bases for V and 4 bases for J; bases not matched to a gene: 4. The CDR3 DNA reads as TGTGCCAGCAGTTTACTACTAGCGGGGGGCCCAGATACGCAGTATTTT. Amino acids: CASSLLLAGGPDTQYF.

This rearrangement joins TRBV7-9 to TRBJ2-3, with 8 bases identical to TRBD2. V dropped 4 bases and J dropped 2; count of bases not matched to a gene: 5. Germline lookup yields CDR1 SEHNR and CDR2 FQNEAQ (reference sequence). The length of the CDR3 is 15 residues. In nucleotides, the CDR3 is TGTGCCAGCAGCTCAGCGGGAGTTGTCACAGATACGCAGTATTTT. Protein: CASSSAGVVTDTQYF.

The V call is TRBV10-3, the J call TRBJ2-5, with 8 bases identical to TRBD2. The ends lost 2 bases at V and 5 bases at J; junction bases unmatched: 4. The germline gives CDR1 ENHRY, CDR2 SYGVKD. The CDR3 is 14 residues long. This chain's CDR3 is CAISETGLVETQYF. CDR3 DNA sequence: TGTGCCATCAGTGAGACGGGACTAGTTGAGACCCAGTACTTC.

The chain combines TRBV19 with TRBJ1-1, with TRBD1 identical over 12 bases. CDR3 length: 17 residues. CDR1 and CDR2 (germline): LNHDA, SQIVND (reference sequence). After removal of 3 bases from V and 3 bases from J, the junction contained 8 bases not matched to a gene. The CDR3 is CASSIEGDRGLYTEAFF. The CDR3 DNA sequence: TGTGCCAGTAGTATTGAGGGGGACAGGGGGCTTTACACTGAAGCTTTCTTT. The full variable domain, rest sourced from reference TRBV19 and TRBJ1-1, is DGGITQSPKYLFRKEGQNVTLSCEQNLNHDAMYWYRQDPGQGLRLIYYSQIVNDFQKGDIAEGYSVSREKKESFPLTVTSAQKNPTAFYLCASSIEGDRGLYTEAFFGQGTRLTVV.

The genes are TRBV18 and TRBJ1-2; 8 positions match TRBD1. In germline, CDR1 is KGHSH, CDR2 LQKENI. Trimming removed 3 bases from V and 6 bases from J; junction bases left unmatched: 12. CDR3 length equals 16 residues. CDR3 sequence (DNA): TGTGCCAGCTCACCGGCCCAAAGGACAGGGAGGCATGGCTACACCTTC. Translation gives CASSPAQRTGRHGYTF.